A selection of T cell receptor beta chains follows, all from one sample in a study of blood T cell repertoires in COVID-19. Produced via immunoSEQ multiplex PCR; TCRdb's table is partial and in-frame only. The sample has over 50,000 clones; more than 80% are singletons. The sample comprised peripheral blood. Receptors were obtained from a human donor with active COVID-19. The donor label of this sample is uncertain. Each CDR3 is given with its conserved first and last residue. A D gene is named only where the DNA matches it firmly. The listing skips clone size in some rows; elsewhere it reads once, few, many or a size class.

abundance	v_gene	len	d_gene	j_gene	CDR3nt	CDR3aa
few	TRBV18	16	TRBD2	TRBJ2-3	TGTGCCAGCTCACCCTCCGCTAGCGGGGATGGAGATACGCAGTATTTT	CASSPSASGDGDTQYF
-	TRBV27	13	-	TRBJ2-4	TGTGCCAGCAGTTTCCGAGCCAAAAACATTCAGTACTTC	CASSFRAKNIQYF
-	TRBV18	13	-	TRBJ1-5	TGTGCCAGCTCACCGGGACTCAATCAGCCCCAGCATTTT	CASSPGLNQPQHF
-	TRBV20-1	11	-	TRBJ2-7	TGCAGTGCTCCCTTTTACTACGAGCAGTACTTC	CSAPFYYEQYF
-	TRBV20-1	11	-	TRBJ1-1	TGCAGTGCCTCAACCGGGACTTCAGTCTTCTTT	CSASTGTSVFF
once	TRBV30	13	-	TRBJ2-5	TGTGCCTGGAGTGTGCGGGTTCAAGAGACCCAGTACTTC	CAWSVRVQETQYF
-	TRBV25-1	13	TRBD1	TRBJ1-1	TGTGCCAGCAGTGTAGGGGGCGGCACTGAAGCTTTCTTT	CASSVGGGTEAFF
-	TRBV6-6	15	-	TRBJ1-2	TGTGCCAGCAGTCCCTCCGGGACTGGGGCCTATGGCTACACCTTC	CASSPSGTGAYGYTF
-	TRBV12-3/TRBV12-4	10	-	TRBJ1-1	TGTGCCAGCAGGGGGCCTGAAGCTTTCTTT	CASRGPEAFF
-	TRBV2	15	-	TRBJ2-2	TGTGCCAGCAGTGTGTGGCAGGGTAACACCGGGGAGCTGTTTTTT	CASSVWQGNTGELFF
-	TRBV6-6	15	TRBD1	TRBJ2-7	TGTGCCAGCAGTTACTTACCCGGGACAGGGGGTGAGCAGTACTTC	CASSYLPGTGGEQYF
-	TRBV18	14	TRBD1	TRBJ2-7	TGTGCCAGCTCACCCGGGACAGGGGAATACGAGCAGTACTTC	CASSPGTGEYEQYF
-	TRBV14	13	-	TRBJ1-5	TGTGCCAGCAGCCAAGGTACGGGTTTCCCCCAGCATTTT	CASSQGTGFPQHF
-	TRBV24-1	12	-	TRBJ1-2	TGTGCCACCAGTGATGCCGCGTATGGCTACACCTTC	CATSDAAYGYTF
-	TRBV4-3	13	-	TRBJ2-1	TGCGCCAGCAGCCAAGACAGGTACGATGAGCAGTTCTTC	CASSQDRYDEQFF
-	TRBV18	13	TRBD2	TRBJ2-3	TGTGCCAGCTCACCACCCACTAGCGGGAGTCAGTATTTT	CASSPPTSGSQYF
-	TRBV6-5	15	TRBD2	TRBJ2-2	TGTGCCAGCAGTCCCGGGGGGTTTGTGCCCGGGGAGCTGTTTTTT	CASSPGGFVPGELFF
-	TRBV5-1	17	TRBD2	TRBJ2-5	TGCGCCAGCAGCCAAACTGAATTCCTAGCGGGCCAAGAGACCCAGTACTTC	CASSQTEFLAGQETQYF
once	TRBV5-1	14	-	TRBJ2-5	TGCGCCAGCAGCTTCGAGACTAGACAAGAGACCCAGTACTTC	CASSFETRQETQYF
-	TRBV7-2	14	-	TRBJ2-5	TGTGCCAGCAGCTTACAGGGAATCAAAGAGACCCAGTACTTC	CASSLQGIKETQYF
-	TRBV6-5	12	TRBD1	TRBJ2-7	TGTGCCTGCTCTACAGGGGCCCACGAGCAGTACTTC	CACSTGAHEQYF
once	TRBV6-5	16	-	TRBJ2-4	TGTGCCAGCAGTTACAGCGACCGTCTGGCCAAAAACATTCAGTACTTC	CASSYSDRLAKNIQYF
once	TRBV6-1	16	TRBD1	TRBJ2-6	TGTGCCAGCAGTGAAAACAGGGGTGGTGGGGCCAACGTCCTGACTTTC	CASSENRGGGANVLTF
-	TRBV2	12	-	TRBJ2-3	TGTGCCAGCAGCGAGAGCACAGATACGCAGTATTTT	CASSESTDTQYF
-	TRBV12-5	12	-	TRBJ1-1	TGTGCTAGTGCCCCGGGAGGGTCTGAAGCTTTCTTT	CASAPGGSEAFF
-	TRBV27	14	TRBD1	TRBJ1-2	TGTGCCAGCAGGCAGACAGGGGGAATTGATGGCTACACCTTC	CASRQTGGIDGYTF
-	TRBV11-2	16	-	TRBJ2-2	TGTGCCAGCAGCTTAGTGGACCCAAGGGGCACCGGGGAGCTGTTTTTT	CASSLVDPRGTGELFF
once	TRBV28	14	-	TRBJ1-6	TGTGCCAGCAGTTTAACCATGGAGGATTCACCCCTCCACTTT	CASSLTMEDSPLHF
-	TRBV28	15	-	TRBJ2-1	TGTGCCAGCAGTTCCTCAACTAGTCTTTCTCATGAGCAGTTCTTC	CASSSSTSLSHEQFF
-	TRBV4-1	16	TRBD1	TRBJ2-3	TGCGCCAGCAGCCAAGTGGGACAGCTACTCACAGATACGCAGTATTTT	CASSQVGQLLTDTQYF